One and the same sample provided the 25 T cell receptor beta chains below, sequenced in a study of read filtering for tumor transcriptome and immune sequencing. Molecular barcoded adaptors covering alpha/delta and beta/gamma chains were used on approximately 400 ng RNA. A single record per CDR3 protein comes from TCRdb applying MiXCR to the reads. The sample holds 5,000 to 6,500 distinct CDR3 sequences, roughly 20% seen once. Specimen: a population of CD138-negative cells sorted from bone marrow. The receptors here all came from a donor aged 40 or over with multiple myeloma.

This clonotype occurred a few times. Here the CDR3 DNA reads TGTGCCACCAGCAGAGACGGGGGCTGGGAGACCCAGTACTTC. This sequence encodes CATSRDGGWETQYF. This chain links TRBV15 with TRBJ2-5; either TRBD1 or TRBD2 may supply D (6 bases each). The CDR3 length is 14 residues. CDR1 is LNHNV, CDR2 YYDKDF, per germline (reference sequence). Trimming stripped 0 bases from V and 5 bases from J, with 10 bases between.

Details on this clonotype: A read error may explain this, as a much larger clone is one base away. The chain links TRBV6-1 to TRBJ2-7; TRBD2 aligns across 10 bases. Germline lookup yields CDR1 MNHNS and CDR2 SASEGT. This CDR3 contains 14 residues. This chain's CDR3 is CACSLSGRSYEQYF. The DNA of the CDR3 is TGTGCCTGCAGTCTTAGCGGGAGGTCCTACGAGCAGTACTTC.

The V and J genes are TRBV12-3 or TRBV12-4 and TRBJ2-1, with 10 bases that match TRBD2. CDR3 length: 15 amino acids. V lost 6 bases, J lost 6 bases, and 8 bases stayed unmatched. The CDR3 DNA sequence: TGTGCCAGCAGCTCCCTAGCGGGAGATTCCAATGAGCAGTTCTTC. This encodes CASSSLAGDSNEQFF.

This clonotype was seen repeatedly, ten times or more. The rearrangement uses TRBV4-2 and TRBJ2-1; D not certain. This CDR3 region has 14 residues. CDR1 is LGHNA, CDR2 YNFKEQ, per germline. V was cut by 1 base and J by 9 bases, with 13 bases left in between. The CDR3 nucleotides are TGTGCCAGCAGCCAAGGGAGAGGATCGGGTGAGCAGTTCTTC. As protein: CASSQGRGSGEQFF.

Worth noting for this clonotype: Sequence at one end of the junction differs from germline and may be a read error. The chain has TRBV4-2 and TRBJ2-3; no reliable D call. This CDR3 has 13 amino acids. CDR1 is LGHNA and CDR2 is YNFKEQ in the germline V gene. This CDR3 is CASPPVSTDTQYF. In DNA, the CDR3 is TGTGCCAGCCCCCCAGTGAGCACAGATACGCAGTATTTC.

Worth noting for this clonotype: It is likely a read error, because the conserved phenylalanine at the end of the CDR3 is missing. This sequence joins TRBV20-1 and TRBJ2-3; the match to TRBD1 covers 7 bases. V lost 3 bases and J lost 5; bases outside the gene matches: 5. This CDR3 is 13 amino acids long. Germline CDR1 is DFQATT and CDR2 is SNEGSKA (reference sequence). This CDR3 reads CSARYPGGDTQYL. CDR3 in DNA: TGCAGTGCTAGGTACCCAGGGGGAGATACGCAGTATCTT.

For this clonotype: With a far larger clone one base away, a read error is the likely cause. V and J are TRBV5-8 and TRBJ2-5; D unclear. CDR3 size: 14 residues. Germline values: CDR1 SGHTS, CDR2 YDEGEE. The CDR3 nucleotides read TGTGCCAGCAGCTTGAGGGATGGCCAAGAGACCCAGTGCTTC. It translates to CASSLRDGQETQCF.

This clonotype was recorded at least ten times. V is TRBV4-1 and J is TRBJ2-1; 8 bases align to TRBD1. The CDR3 has 15 amino acids. Germline CDR1 MGHRA, CDR2 YSYEKL. After removal of 2 bases from V and 6 bases from J, the junction contained 6 bases not matched to a gene. CDR3 coding DNA: TGCGCCAGCAGCCAAATGGACAGGGAAGGCAATGAGCAGTTCTTC. It codes for CASSQMDREGNEQFF.

With regard to this clonotype: Here the CDR3 omits its conserved ending phenylalanine or tryptophan, so a read error is the likely source. The J gene is TRBJ1-1, the V gene TRBV30, with D possibly being TRBD1 (5 bases). Trimming took 1 base from V and 5 from J, leaving 8 bases between them. The CDR3 totals 12 residues. Germline V gives CDR1 GTSNPN, CDR2 SVGIG (reference sequence). CDR3 nucleotides: TGTGCCTGGAGTGCCGGGGGGACTGAAGCTTTCCTT. Amino acids: CAWSAGGTEAFL.

This clonotype is classed as medium-sized. Here the CDR3 reads CASSPGGRGDPYEQYF. The CDR3 coding sequence is TGTGCCAGCAGCCCTGGGGGCAGGGGCGATCCCTACGAGCAGTACTTC. The chain carries TRBV13 and TRBJ2-7; TRBD1 is a possible D gene (6 bases). V was pared by 5 bases and J by 2 bases, with 19 bases between. This CDR3 has 16 residues. CDR1 and CDR2 from the germline V gene are PRHDT and FYEKMQ (reference sequence).

By frequency in the sample, this clonotype is medium-sized (0.01 to 0.1%). The chain carries TRBV7-3 and TRBJ2-1; D might be TRBD2 (6 bases). The CDR3 runs 17 residues. Germline V gene data show CDR1 as SGHTA and CDR2 as FQGTGA. Between the trimmed V and J ends, which lost 1 base and 0 bases, there was a span of 13 bases. The CDR3 nucleotides are TGTGCCAGCAGCTTAATGACTAGTTCGAGCTCCTACAATGAGCAGTTCTTC. Protein: CASSLMTSSSSYNEQFF.

Turning to this clonotype: An end of the junction does not agree with germline; a read error may underlie this. This rearrangement joins TRBV11-2 to TRBJ2-7, with D perhaps assigned TRBD1 or TRBD2 (6 bases each). This CDR3 contains 14 residues. Germline V CDR1 and CDR2: SGHAT, FQNNGV. The CDR3 protein is CARSSEGVRYEQYF. Written as DNA, the CDR3 is TGCGCCCGCAGCTCGGAGGGGGTCCGATACGAGCAGTACTTC.

This clonotype is medium-sized within its sample. The chain is built from TRBV5-1 and TRBJ1-1, with D unclear. The germline CDR1 and CDR2 sequences are SGHRS and YFSETQ. V shed 4 bases and J shed 0 bases, with 7 bases lying between them. The CDR3 runs to 13 residues. This CDR3 is CASSLDVNTEAFF. In DNA form, the CDR3 reads TGCGCCAGCAGCCTGGACGTGAACACTGAAGCTTTCTTT.

For this clonotype: Relative to the germline gene, one junction end is altered; a read error may explain this. The rearrangement links TRBV27 to TRBJ2-3; 16 bases align to TRBD2. The CDR3 length is 16 residues. Germline CDR1 reads MNHEY; CDR2 reads SMNVEV (reference sequence). CDR3 sequence reads: CAGSLGLAGGGGTQYF. DNA for the CDR3: TGTGCCGGCAGTTTGGGACTAGCGGGAGGGGGAGGTACGCAGTATTTT.

This clonotype has ten or more counts. The V gene is TRBV7-3, the J gene TRBJ2-3, with 9 positions matching TRBD2. The germline V gene has CDR1 SGHTA and CDR2 FQGTGA. CDR3 length: 14 amino acids. The V segment lost 4 bases and the J segment 6 bases; nucleotides outside the gene matches: 5. This CDR3 reads CASSSGLALDTQYF. CDR3 in DNA: TGTGCCAGCAGCTCGGGACTAGCATTGGATACGCAGTATTTT.

Within the sample, this clonotype is medium-sized. The genes are TRBV28 and TRBJ2-5, with 9 positions matching TRBD2. Per the germline V gene, CDR1 is MDHEN and CDR2 is SYDVKM. Trimming cost V 7 bases and J 3 bases; bases outside gene matches: 9. The CDR3 is made up of 15 amino acids. For the CDR3, the DNA is TGTGCCAGCATCCCCCGGGCTAGCGGGAAAGAGACCCAGTACTTC. It yields the protein CASIPRASGKETQYF. The full variable domain, in which reference TRBV28 and TRBJ2-5 provide the parts outside the CDR3, is DVKVTQSSRYLVKRTGEKVFLECVQDMDHENMFWYRQDPGLGLRLIYFSYDVKMKEKGDIPEGYSVSREKKERFSLILESASTNQTSMYLCASIPRASGKETQYFGPGTRLLVL.

This clonotype was seen repeatedly, ten times or more. The V gene is TRBV9, the J gene TRBJ2-2; TRBD2 aligns across 11 bases. The V gene end was trimmed by 3 bases and the J gene end by 10 bases; junction bases not matched to a gene: 11. The germline V gene encodes CDR1 SGDLS and CDR2 YYNGEE. This CDR3 has 16 residues. The CDR3 nucleotides read TGTGCCAGCAGCGCCCGGACTAGCGGGCTTAGCGAGGAGCTGTTTTTT. Residues: CASSARTSGLSEELFF.

By proportion, this clonotype is medium-sized. The chain is built from TRBV29-1 and TRBJ2-2, with unresolved D. Per the germline V gene, CDR1 is SQVTM and CDR2 is ANQGSEA. CDR3 size: 14 residues. Trimming stripped 4 bases from V and 2 bases from J, with 11 bases between. The CDR3 protein is CSVAGTVNTGELFF. CDR3 bases: TGCAGCGTTGCAGGAACGGTTAACACCGGGGAGCTGTTTTTT.

About this clonotype itself: The CDR3 does not close with the conserved phenylalanine or tryptophan, likely indicating a read error. J is TRBJ1-1 and V is TRBV14; 7 bases fit TRBD1. The ends lost 7 bases at V and 6 bases at J; junction bases unmatched: 8. Germline values: CDR1 SGHDN, CDR2 FVKESK. The CDR3 consists of 13 residues. The CDR3 DNA reads as TGTGCCAGCAACAAGAACAGGGGAGCTGAAGCTTTCATT. Translated, it gives CASNKNRGAEAFI.

This clonotype came up many times. The J gene is TRBJ2-5, the V gene TRBV6-6, with D unclear. The CDR3 is 13 amino acids. V lost 2 bases and J lost 3, with 7 bases in between. CDR1 and CDR2 (germline): MNHNY, SVGAGI (reference sequence). CDR3 region: CASSYRAEETQYF. The CDR3 nucleotides are TGTGCCAGCAGTTACAGGGCAGAAGAGACCCAGTACTTC.

This clonotype is labeled medium-sized. J is TRBJ2-1 and V is TRBV29-1; D gene uncertain. In germline, CDR1 is SQVTM, CDR2 ANQGSEA. The CDR3 sequence is 13 residues long. Between the trimmed V and J ends, which lost 4 bases and 4 bases, there was a span of 11 bases. CDR3 sequence (DNA): TGCAGCGTTGCCCAGGTAGAATACAATGAGCAGTTCTTC. As protein: CSVAQVEYNEQFF.

By its share, this clonotype is large. The chain employs TRBV24-1 and TRBJ2-2; tentative D call: TRBD1 (5 bases). This CDR3 contains 20 residues. V shed 4 bases and J shed 1 base, with 24 bases lying between them. CDR1 KGHDR and CDR2 SFDVKD come from the germline V gene. CDR3 bases: TGTGCCACCAGTGAGACTGGACACGCCCGGACGTTTCAGAACACCGGGGAGCTGTTTTTT. Translation gives CATSETGHARTFQNTGELFF.

As concerns this clonotype: This may be a read error: a much more frequent sequence differs by one nucleotide. The conserved phenylalanine or tryptophan normally closing the CDR3 is absent here, so this likely arose from a read error. This rearrangement joins TRBV28 to TRBJ1-5; 7 nucleotides agree with TRBD1. Trimming at V came to 6 bases and at J to 3 bases, leaving 8 bases not matched to a gene. Per germline, CDR1 MDHEN and CDR2 SYDVKM. The CDR3 is 15 amino acids. The CDR3 reads CASSTRDSINQPQHY. In nucleotides, the CDR3 is TGTGCCAGCAGCACGAGGGACAGTATCAATCAGCCCCAGCATTAT.

Remarks on this clonotype: The conserved phenylalanine or tryptophan normally closing the CDR3 is absent here, so this likely arose from a read error. The limits of the CDR3 on the DNA are not certain, so only TCRdb's listed CDR3 is given. V gene TRBV24-1 combines with J gene TRBJ2-3; the tabulated D call, TRBD1, remains unverified against the DNA. Germline loops: CDR1 KGHDR, CDR2 SFDVKD. Inclusive of both ends, the CDR3 amounts to 14 amino acids. Here the CDR3 reads CATSGQGVVDTQYS.

This clonotype was picked up many times. The chain is built from TRBV7-3 and TRBJ2-1; the match to TRBD2 covers 12 bases. CDR1 is SGHTA and CDR2 is FQGTGA in the germline V gene. The ends lost 4 bases at V and 8 bases at J; junction bases unmatched: 6. The CDR3 sequence is 15 residues long. The CDR3 nucleotides are TGTGCCAGCAGCTCGGGACTAGCGGGCCGTCATGAGCAGTTCTTC. Amino acid sequence: CASSSGLAGRHEQFF.